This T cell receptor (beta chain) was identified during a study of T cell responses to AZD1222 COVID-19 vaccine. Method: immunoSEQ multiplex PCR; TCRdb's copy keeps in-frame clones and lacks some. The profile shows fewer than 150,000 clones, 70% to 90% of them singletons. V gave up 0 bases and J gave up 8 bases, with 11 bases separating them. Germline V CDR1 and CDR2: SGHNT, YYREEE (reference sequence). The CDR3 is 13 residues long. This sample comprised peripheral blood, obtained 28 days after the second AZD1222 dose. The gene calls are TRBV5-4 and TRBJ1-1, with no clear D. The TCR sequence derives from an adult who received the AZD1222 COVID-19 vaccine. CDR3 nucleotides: TGTGCCAGCAGCTTGGTATCATCGGGAGAAGCTTTCTTT. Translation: CASSLVSSGEAFF.